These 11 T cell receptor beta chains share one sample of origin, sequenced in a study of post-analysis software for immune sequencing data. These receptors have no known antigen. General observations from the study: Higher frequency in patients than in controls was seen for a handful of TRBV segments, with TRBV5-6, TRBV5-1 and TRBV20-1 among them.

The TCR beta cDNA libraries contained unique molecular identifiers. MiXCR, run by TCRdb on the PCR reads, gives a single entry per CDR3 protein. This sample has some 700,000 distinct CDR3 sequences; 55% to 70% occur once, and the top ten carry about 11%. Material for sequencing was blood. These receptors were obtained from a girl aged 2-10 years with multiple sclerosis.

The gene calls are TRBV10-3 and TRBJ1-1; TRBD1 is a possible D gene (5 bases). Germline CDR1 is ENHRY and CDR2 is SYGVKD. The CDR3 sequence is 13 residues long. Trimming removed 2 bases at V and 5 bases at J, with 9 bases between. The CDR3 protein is CAISEGALTEAFF. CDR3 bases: TGTGCCATCAGTGAGGGGGCTCTGACTGAAGCTTTCTTT.

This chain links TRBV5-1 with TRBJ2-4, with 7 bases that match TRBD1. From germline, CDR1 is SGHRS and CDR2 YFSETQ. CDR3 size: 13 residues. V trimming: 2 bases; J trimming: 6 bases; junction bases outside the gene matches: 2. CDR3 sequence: CASSFRDRNIQYF. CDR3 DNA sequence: TGCGCCAGCAGCTTCCGGGACAGAAACATTCAGTACTTC.

The CDR3 DNA is TGTGCCAGCAGCGTAGGTACTAGCGGACACCCGTACCAAGAGACCCAGTACTTC. It specifies CASSVGTSGHPYQETQYF. This chain links TRBV9 with TRBJ2-5; TRBD2 aligns across 8 bases. The V gene end was trimmed by 0 bases and the J gene end by 0 bases; junction bases not matched to a gene: 10. CDR1 and CDR2 (germline): SGDLS, YYNGEE. CDR3 length: 18 residues. The variable domain in full, completed from reference TRBV9 and TRBJ2-5, reads DSGVTQTPKHLITATGQRVTLRCSPRSGDLSVYWYQQSLDQGLQFLIQYYNGEERAKGNILERFSAQQFPDLHSELNLSSLELGDSALYFCASSVGTSGHPYQETQYFGPGTRLLVL.

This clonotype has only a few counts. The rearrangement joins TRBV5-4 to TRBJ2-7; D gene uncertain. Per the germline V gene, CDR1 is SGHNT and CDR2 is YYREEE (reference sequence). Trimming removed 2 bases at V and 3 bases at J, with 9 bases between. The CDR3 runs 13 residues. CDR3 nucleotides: TGTGCCAGCAGCTTCTCCGGGCACTACGAGCAGTACTTC. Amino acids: CASSFSGHYEQYF.

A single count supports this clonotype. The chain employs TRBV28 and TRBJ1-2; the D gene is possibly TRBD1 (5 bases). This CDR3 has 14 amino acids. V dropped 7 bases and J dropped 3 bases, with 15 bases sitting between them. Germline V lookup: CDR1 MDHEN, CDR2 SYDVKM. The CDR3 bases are TGTGCCAGCATCGGAGGGGCGGGGTACTATGGCTACACCTTC. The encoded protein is CASIGGAGYYGYTF.

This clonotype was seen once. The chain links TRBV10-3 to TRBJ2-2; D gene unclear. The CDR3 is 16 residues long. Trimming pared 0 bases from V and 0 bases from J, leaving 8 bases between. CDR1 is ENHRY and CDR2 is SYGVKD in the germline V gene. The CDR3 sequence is CAISESRQSNTGELFF. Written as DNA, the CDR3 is TGTGCCATCAGTGAGTCACGGCAGTCGAACACCGGGGAGCTGTTTTTT.

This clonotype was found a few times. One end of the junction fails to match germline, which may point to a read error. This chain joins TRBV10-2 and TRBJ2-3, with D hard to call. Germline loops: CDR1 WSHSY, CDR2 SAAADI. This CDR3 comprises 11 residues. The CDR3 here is CASSERDTQYF. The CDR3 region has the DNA TGTGCCAGCAGCGAACGCGATACGCAGTATTTT.

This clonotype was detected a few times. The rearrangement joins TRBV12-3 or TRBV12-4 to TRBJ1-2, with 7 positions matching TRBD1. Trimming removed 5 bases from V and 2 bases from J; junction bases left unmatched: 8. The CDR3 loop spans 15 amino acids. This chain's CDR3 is CASSITGDPNYGYTF. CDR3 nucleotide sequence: TGTGCCAGCAGTATAACAGGGGACCCCAACTATGGCTACACCTTC.

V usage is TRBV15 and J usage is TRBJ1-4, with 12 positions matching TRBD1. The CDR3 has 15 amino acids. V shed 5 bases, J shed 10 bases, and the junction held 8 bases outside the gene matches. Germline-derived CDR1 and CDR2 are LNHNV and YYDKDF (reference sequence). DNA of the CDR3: TGTGCCACCAGCGGGACAGGGGGCTTCTTAGGAAAACTGTTTTTT. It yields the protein CATSGTGGFLGKLFF.

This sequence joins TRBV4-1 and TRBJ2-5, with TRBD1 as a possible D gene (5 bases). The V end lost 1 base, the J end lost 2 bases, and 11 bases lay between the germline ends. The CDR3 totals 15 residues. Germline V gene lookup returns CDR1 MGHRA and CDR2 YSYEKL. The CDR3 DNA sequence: TGCGCCAGCAGCCAAGTACAGGTGGAACAAGAGACCCAGTACTTC. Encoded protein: CASSQVQVEQETQYF.

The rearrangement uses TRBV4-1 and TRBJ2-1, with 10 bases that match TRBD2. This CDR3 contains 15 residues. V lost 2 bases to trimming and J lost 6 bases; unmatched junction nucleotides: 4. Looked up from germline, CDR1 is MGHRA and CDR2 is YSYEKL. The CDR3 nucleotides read TGCGCCAGCAGCCAACCGGGACTAGCGTTCAATGAGCAGTTCTTC. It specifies CASSQPGLAFNEQFF.